This TCR beta chain was obtained from a study of T cell repertoires in cytomegalovirus infection. Points from the study as a whole: Clonotypes of TCR beta that were HLA-C-restricted and CMV-specific dominated the ex vivo response. People with CMV and the relevant HLA were identified by cumulative public TCR beta family frequency.

TCRdb reprocessed the reads with MiXCR, giving one entry per CDR3 protein. The top ten clones hold more than 12% of a sample with some 940,000 distinct CDR3 sequences, roughly 31% of them seen once. This clonotype showed up just a few times. What it binds is not known. Looked up from germline, CDR1 is MDHEN and CDR2 is SYDVKM. There are 17 residues in the CDR3. The V and J ends lost 1 base and 0 bases, in that order; junction bases with no gene match: 6. This clonotype originated in a human donor in good health (CMV status not recorded). Some clones in this sample may be carry-over from other donors' samples. The sample here was cultured CD8+ T cells from PBMCs, taken from culture after CMV antigen stimulation. V and J are TRBV28 and TRBJ1-5; TRBD1 aligns across 7 bases. In DNA, the CDR3 is TGTGCCAGCAGTTTATTGGGACAGCCTTATAGCAATCAGCCCCAGCATTTT. Protein sequence: CASSLLGQPYSNQPQHF.